The TCR beta chain under discussion was sequenced for a study of response to subunit inactivated influenza vaccine. TCRdb re-called the RT-PCR reads through MiXCR, storing one row per CDR3 protein. There are about 570,000 distinct CDR3 sequences in the sample; 10% to 12% occur only once, and 8% to 13% lies in the top ten. Overall study results and limits: The study's authors posited that every seasonal influenza vaccination enlists few new T cells.

CDR3 length: 14 amino acids. The J segment lost 4 bases and the V segment lost 5 bases, leaving 4 bases of the junction unmatched. Germline V lookup: CDR1 LNHDA, CDR2 SQIVND (reference sequence). This clonotype was detected many times. Antigen specificity is unknown. These data were likewise used in another study, on T cells expressing NK-cell markers. That source notes: Template switching by 5'RACE with UMIs generated the TCR beta cDNA. Source material for TCR beta repertoires consisted of sorted CD3+CD56+NKG2C+, CD3+CD56+NKG2C- and CD3+CD56-NKG2C+ T cells. Eight donors were sequenced, of whom seven were HCMV-seropositive, while the remaining one was HCMV-seronegative. One observes that, in a few donors, these clonotypes were also the leading ones within the CD3+CD56-NKG2C+ fraction.

The sequencing used PBMCs from blood, collected on the day of vaccination. The receptor's source is a man between 45 and 60 years old who received an inactivated influenza vaccine. This rearrangement joins TRBV19 to TRBJ1-1; 10 bases line up with TRBD1. CDR3 sequence: CASSDRGRGTEAFF. The CDR3 coding sequence is TGTGCCAGTAGTGACAGGGGGCGCGGCACTGAAGCTTTCTTT.